This T cell receptor beta chain is drawn from a study of cytomegalovirus exposure and HLA in healthy donors. The CDR3 consists of 18 residues. Trimming took 0 bases from V and 1 from J, leaving 18 bases between them. Germline values: CDR1 KGHSH, CDR2 LQKENI. Vbeta (60) and Jbeta (13) primers were used in the PCR. The table came from immunoSEQ multiplex PCR; TCRdb's copy has only in-frame clones and leaves some out. The sample has about 150,000 clones, roughly 85% seen once. The chain employs TRBV18 and TRBJ2-5; D is unclear. This clonotype originated in a young man in good health and CMV-seropositive. The sequencing input was PBMCs. CDR3 sequence: CASSPPFGTAELQETQYF. The CDR3 DNA is TGTGCCAGCTCACCACCGTTTGGAACTGCGGAACTCCAAGAGACCCAGTACTTC.